This TCR beta chain was sequenced in a study of PD-1 blockade in classical Hodgkin lymphoma. With respect to this clone: The antigen is not known.

Repertoires were generated with immunoSEQ multiplex PCR, while TCRdb's copy carries only in-frame clones and drops some. Here the sample spans some 3,800 clones, 50% to 75% being singletons. The time point is: cycle 4 day 1 (C4D1), after less than 7 weeks of nivolumab. Every patient experienced relapse after autologous stem cell transplantation, and brentuximab vedotin exposure varied. From thawed PBMCs, magnetic negative selection was used to isolate the CD8+ T cells. Complete response, partial response or progressive disease were the best responses. Germline V gene lookup returns CDR1 SQVTM and CDR2 ANQGSEA. V was clipped by 1 base and J by 2 bases; unmatched bases: 1. CDR3 length: 16 amino acids. Notes on the study in general: Complete responders matched newly diagnosed patients in baseline diversity.

The sequence was obtained from a human donor with classical Hodgkin lymphoma. The sample consisted of CD8+ T cells from blood, taken before the fourth cycle of nivolumab. V is TRBV29-1 and J is TRBJ2-1, with 14 positions matching TRBD2. Here the CDR3 DNA reads TGCAGCGTTGAAGGACTAGCGGGAGGGGCCTACAATGAGCAGTTCTTC. Protein product: CSVEGLAGGAYNEQFF.